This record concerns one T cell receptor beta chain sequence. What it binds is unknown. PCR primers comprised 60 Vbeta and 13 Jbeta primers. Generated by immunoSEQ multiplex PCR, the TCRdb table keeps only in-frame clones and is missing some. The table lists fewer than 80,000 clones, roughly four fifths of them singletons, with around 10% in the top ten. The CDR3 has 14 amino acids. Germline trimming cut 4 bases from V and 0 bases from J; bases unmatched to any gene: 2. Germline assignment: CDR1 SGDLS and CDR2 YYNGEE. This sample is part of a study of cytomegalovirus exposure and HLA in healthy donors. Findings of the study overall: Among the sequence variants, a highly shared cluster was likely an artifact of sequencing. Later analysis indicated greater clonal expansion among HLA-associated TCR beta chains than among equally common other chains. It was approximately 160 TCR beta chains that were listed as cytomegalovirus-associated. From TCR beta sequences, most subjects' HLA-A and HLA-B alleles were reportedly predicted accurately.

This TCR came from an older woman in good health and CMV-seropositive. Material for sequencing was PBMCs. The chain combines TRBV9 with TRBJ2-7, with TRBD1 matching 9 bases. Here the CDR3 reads CASSRTGDSYEQYF. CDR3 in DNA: TGTGCCAGCAGCCGGACAGGGGACTCCTACGAGCAGTACTTC.